The 10 T cell receptor beta chains presented below share a single source sample, sequenced in a study of CD8+CD57+ T cells in acquired aplastic anemia. For CDR3 and TCR beta VDJ profiling, genomic DNA was the template used. TCRdb independently ran MiXCR on the reads; one entry per CDR3 protein. The sample has about 190,000 distinct CDR3 sequences, roughly half seen once. Sequenced input: sorted CD4+, CD8+, or CD8+CD57+ T cells (not recorded which) from PBMCs. The receptors shown here come from a human donor in good health, serving as a control.

This clonotype was counted a single time. The J gene is TRBJ1-6, the V gene TRBV18; TRBD1 aligns across 9 bases. The CDR3 totals 16 residues. CDR1 is KGHSH and CDR2 is LQKENI in the germline V gene. J lost 7 bases, V lost 5 bases, and 9 bases had no gene match. The CDR3 DNA reads TGTGCCAGCTCATCGAGCACTGGACAGGGGAATTCACCCCTCCACTTT. Protein sequence: CASSSSTGQGNSPLHF. The full variable domain, its missing parts supplied by reference TRBV18 and TRBJ1-6, is NAGVMQNPRHLVRRRGQEARLRCSPMKGHSHVYWYRQLPEEGLKFMVYLQKENIIDESGMPKERFSAEFPKEGPSILRIQQVVRGDSAAYFCASSSSTGQGNSPLHFGNGTRLTVT.

In its sample, this clonotype was seen many times. The V gene is TRBV12-3 or TRBV12-4, the J gene TRBJ1-1; TRBD1 agrees at 7 bases. The V gene end was trimmed by 7 bases and the J gene end by 5 bases; junction bases not matched to a gene: 13. The CDR3 covers 15 residues. This chain's CDR3 is CASTLLDRVRTEAFF. In DNA, the CDR3 is TGTGCCAGCACCCTTCTTGACAGGGTGAGAACTGAAGCTTTCTTT.

The sample holds one count of this clonotype. The chain is built from TRBV24-1 and TRBJ2-3, with D perhaps matching TRBD2 (5 bases). V was trimmed by 3 bases and J by 1 base, leaving 7 bases between them. This CDR3 spans 14 amino acids. CDR1 and CDR2 (germline): KGHDR, SFDVKD. CDR3 region: CATSDPEGTDTQYF. CDR3 in DNA: TGTGCCACCAGTGATCCGGAGGGCACAGATACGCAGTATTTT.

The chain recombines TRBV10-3 with TRBJ1-1, with D possibly being TRBD1 (5 bases). The CDR3 contains 14 residues. The V end was cut by 8 bases, the J end by 1 base, with 14 bases between. CDR1 is ENHRY and CDR2 is SYGVKD in the germline V gene. The CDR3 nucleotides read TGTGCCATCGCAAATGTGGGGGGGAACACTGAAGCTTTCTTT. Encoded protein: CAIANVGGNTEAFF.

This clonotype occurred a few times. The chain uses TRBV7-9 and TRBJ2-7, with unresolved D. Trimming stripped 3 bases from V and 9 bases from J, with 15 bases between. Per the germline V gene, CDR1 is SEHNR and CDR2 is FQNEAQ (reference sequence). The CDR3 totals 13 residues. The CDR3 loop is CASSLGAAFGQYF. For the CDR3, the DNA is TGTGCCAGCAGCTTGGGCGCGGCCTTTGGGCAGTACTTC.

This clonotype was recorded only once. The chain links TRBV12-3 or TRBV12-4 to TRBJ1-1; TRBD1 is a possible D gene (6 bases). CDR3 length: 13 amino acids. Between the trimmed V and J ends, which lost 3 bases and 6 bases, there was a span of 11 bases. CDR3 coding DNA: TGTGCCAGCAGTTTGCAGGGGTCCCCTGAAGCTTTCTTT. The encoded protein is CASSLQGSPEAFF.

The V and J genes are TRBV9 and TRBJ1-2; no firm D call. V gave up 3 bases and J gave up 4 bases, with 13 bases separating them. CDR1 and CDR2 from the germline V gene are SGDLS and YYNGEE. CDR3 size: 14 residues. The CDR3 DNA reads TGTGCCAGCAGCGGATGGAGGAATTCCTATGGCTACACCTTC. Its translation: CASSGWRNSYGYTF.

The chain links TRBV5-1 to TRBJ1-1; D uncertain. The CDR3 loop spans 16 amino acids. Germline V gives CDR1 SGHRS, CDR2 YFSETQ. V was clipped by 0 bases and J by 4 bases, with 16 bases between them. CDR3 sequence: CASSLEVQLVGTEAFF. The CDR3 DNA sequence: TGCGCCAGCAGCTTGGAGGTTCAATTAGTAGGCACTGAAGCTTTCTTT. Full variable domain (outside the CDR3, taken from reference TRBV5-1 and TRBJ1-1): KAGVTQTPRYLIKTRGQQVTLSCSPISGHRSVSWYQQTPGQGLQFLFEYFSETQRNKGNFPGRFSGRQFSNSRSEMNVSTLELGDSALYLCASSLEVQLVGTEAFFGQGTRLTVV.

This clonotype was detected once. At one of its ends the junction is not consistent with the germline gene, which may arise from a read error. The genes are TRBV7-2 and TRBJ1-6, with D perhaps TRBD1 (6 bases). The CDR3 totals 12 residues. Germline values: CDR1 SGHTA, CDR2 FQGNSA. CDR3 nucleotide sequence: TGTGCCGGCAGCTTAGGGGGGGAACCCCTCCACTTT. Translating it yields CAGSLGGEPLHF.

The chain links TRBV12-3 or TRBV12-4 to TRBJ1-3; D is ambiguous. V gave up 6 bases and J gave up 6 bases, with 18 bases separating them. This CDR3 spans 15 amino acids. The DNA for the CDR3 is TGTGCCAGCAGCCCCCCGGAAGGATACGAAAACACCATATATTTT. It yields the protein CASSPPEGYENTIYF.